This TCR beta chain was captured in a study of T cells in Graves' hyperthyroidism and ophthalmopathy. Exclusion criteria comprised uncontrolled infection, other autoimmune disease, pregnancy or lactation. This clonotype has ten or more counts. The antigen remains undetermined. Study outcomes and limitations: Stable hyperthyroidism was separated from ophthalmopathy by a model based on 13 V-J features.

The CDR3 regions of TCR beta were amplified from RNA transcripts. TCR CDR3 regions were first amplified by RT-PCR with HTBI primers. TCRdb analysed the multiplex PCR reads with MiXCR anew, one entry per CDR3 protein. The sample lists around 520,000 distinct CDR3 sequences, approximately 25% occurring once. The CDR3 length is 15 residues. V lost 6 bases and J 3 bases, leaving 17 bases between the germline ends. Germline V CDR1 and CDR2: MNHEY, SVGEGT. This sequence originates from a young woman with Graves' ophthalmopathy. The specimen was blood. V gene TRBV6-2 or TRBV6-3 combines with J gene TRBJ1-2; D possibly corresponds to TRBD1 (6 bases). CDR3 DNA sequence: TGTGCCAGCAGCCGAGCACAGGGATCGGACTATGGCTACACCTTC. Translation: CASSRAQGSDYGYTF.